This entry lists 14 T cell receptor beta chains sequenced from one sample in a study of technical replicates of blood from a handful of donors. The assay was immunoSEQ multiplex PCR, and TCRdb's table has in-frame clones only and misses some. The sample records tens of thousands of clones, more than 85% being singletons. The specimen sequenced was T cells isolated from PBMCs. The receptors stem from a human donor in good health. Some clones in this sample may be carry-over from other donors' samples.

This clone has a single count. V usage is TRBV5-4 and J usage is TRBJ2-5, with D possibly being TRBD1 (5 bases). Germline-derived CDR1 and CDR2 are SGHNT and YYREEE (reference sequence). V dropped 4 bases and J dropped 5 bases, with 12 bases sitting between them. The CDR3 consists of 13 residues. The CDR3 sequence: CASSLQGGETQYF. CDR3 in DNA: TGTGCCAGCAGCCTTCAGGGTGGTGAGACCCAGTACTTC.

The chain has TRBV9 and TRBJ1-1; 10 positions match TRBD1. In germline, CDR1 is SGDLS, CDR2 YYNGEE. The CDR3 runs to 14 residues. The ends lost 3 bases at V and 2 bases at J; junction bases unmatched: 1. The CDR3 DNA is TGTGCCAGCAGCGCGACAGGGGGCAACACTGAAGCTTTCTTT. Protein sequence: CASSATGGNTEAFF.

The chain recombines TRBV19 with TRBJ2-2, with 15 bases that match TRBD2. This CDR3 has 17 residues. V lost 5 bases and J lost 8; bases outside the gene matches: 9. The germline V gene has CDR1 LNHDA and CDR2 SQIVND (reference sequence). CDR3 sequence (DNA): TGTGCCAGTAGTTCGGGACTAGCGGGAGGTCTGGCTGGGGAGCTGTTTTTT. Translating it yields CASSSGLAGGLAGELFF.

The V call is TRBV5-5, the J call TRBJ1-1, with D maybe TRBD1 (5 bases). The CDR3 sequence is 13 residues long. Germline V gene sequence: CDR1 SGHKS, CDR2 YYEKEE (reference sequence). Trimming shortened V by 7 bases and J by 1 base, and 11 bases separated the two germline ends. In DNA form, the CDR3 reads TGTGCCAGCGCCGGGGGGTCGAACACTGAAGCTTTCTTT. It specifies CASAGGSNTEAFF.

This rearrangement joins TRBV20-1 to TRBJ1-2; D remains ambiguous. Germline V gene data show CDR1 as DFQATT and CDR2 as SNEGSKA (reference sequence). V lost 5 bases, J lost 3 bases, and 7 bases lay in between. The CDR3 covers 11 residues. The CDR3 DNA reads TGCAGTGCTCCCGAGTACTATGGCTACACCTTC. Protein product: CSAPEYYGYTF.

V is TRBV7-6 and J is TRBJ1-2; possible D gene TRBD1, 6 bases. This CDR3 contains 13 residues. Germline CDR1 and CDR2: SGHVS and FNYEAQ. V was clipped by 5 bases and J by 3 bases, with 10 bases between them. The CDR3 here is CASSPTGYYGYTF. The CDR3 DNA is TGTGCCAGCAGCCCAACAGGGTACTATGGCTACACCTTC.

A word on this clone: Relative to the germline gene, one junction end is altered; a read error may explain this. This rearrangement joins TRBV5-6 to TRBJ2-5, with 8 positions matching TRBD1. Germline V gene lookup returns CDR1 SGHDT and CDR2 YYEEEE. This CDR3 comprises 13 residues. CDR3 bases: TGTGCCAGCAGTTTGGACAGGGCAGAGACCCAGTACTTC. This gives the protein CASSLDRAETQYF.

V gene TRBV30 combines with J gene TRBJ2-1; TRBD2 matches at 8 bases. The ends lost 3 bases at V and 3 bases at J; junction bases unmatched: 10. CDR1 and CDR2 from the germline V gene are GTSNPN and SVGIG (reference sequence). The CDR3 totals 16 residues. This CDR3 is CAWSQTSGSVYNEQFF. In DNA form, the CDR3 reads TGTGCCTGGAGCCAGACGAGCGGGAGTGTCTACAATGAGCAGTTCTTC. The full variable domain, completed using reference TRBV30 and TRBJ2-1, is SQTIHQWPATLVQPVGSPLSLECTVEGTSNPNLYWYRQAAGRGLQLLFYSVGIGQISSEVPQNLSASRPQDRQFILSSKKLLLSDSGFYLCAWSQTSGSVYNEQFFGPGTRLTVL.

The chain has TRBV7-9 and TRBJ1-4, with TRBD1 matching over 7 bases. This CDR3 contains 16 residues. V shed 5 bases, J shed 0 bases, and the junction held 6 bases outside the gene matches. Looked up from germline, CDR1 is SEHNR and CDR2 is FQNEAQ (reference sequence). In nucleotides, the CDR3 is TGTGCCAGCAGCACCGAACAGGGGACAACTAATGAAAAACTGTTTTTT. Its translation: CASSTEQGTTNEKLFF.

The chain employs TRBV19 and TRBJ2-7, with 11 bases that match TRBD2. Germline V lookup: CDR1 LNHDA, CDR2 SQIVND (reference sequence). This CDR3 spans 14 amino acids. V trimming: 8 bases; J trimming: 4 bases; junction bases outside the gene matches: 7. In DNA form, the CDR3 reads TGTGCCAGTTCGTTAGCGGGAGGGCCGTACGAGCAGTACTTC. Its translation: CASSLAGGPYEQYF.

The chain combines TRBV5-4 with TRBJ2-3, with TRBD2 matching over 8 bases. CDR1 and CDR2 from the germline V gene are SGHNT and YYREEE (reference sequence). The CDR3 sequence is 16 residues long. V lost 0 bases to trimming and J lost 6 bases; unmatched junction nucleotides: 9. The CDR3 coding sequence is TGTGCCAGCAGCTTGGAAGGAACTAGCGGAGGGGATACGCAGTATTTT. It encodes CASSLEGTSGGDTQYF.

V and J are TRBV28 and TRBJ2-7; a possible D gene is TRBD1 (5 bases). CDR3 length equals 16 residues. Per germline, CDR1 MDHEN and CDR2 SYDVKM. V dropped 3 bases and J dropped 3 bases, with 18 bases sitting between them. CDR3 in amino acids: CASSLETGQSYYEQYF. CDR3 bases: TGTGCCAGCAGTTTGGAGACCGGACAATCTTACTACGAGCAGTACTTC.

The chain has TRBV6-1 and TRBJ1-1; tentatively, D is TRBD1 (5 bases). Per germline, CDR1 MNHNS and CDR2 SASEGT. CDR3 length: 16 residues. The V end lost 1 base, the J end lost 2 bases, and 14 bases lay between the germline ends. In nucleotides, the CDR3 is TGTGCCAGCAGTGAAGGAGCAGGGTCGGTAAACACTGAAGCTTTCTTT. Amino acids: CASSEGAGSVNTEAFF.

The rearrangement links TRBV19 to TRBJ2-1, with D possibly matching TRBD2 (6 bases). CDR1 is LNHDA, CDR2 SQIVND, per germline (reference sequence). Trimming removed 0 bases from V and 3 bases from J, with 9 bases in between. This CDR3 spans 15 amino acids. Here the CDR3 reads CASSIDWGDYNEQFF. The CDR3 DNA reads TGTGCCAGTAGTATAGACTGGGGGGACTACAATGAGCAGTTCTTC.